This TCR beta chain was sequenced for a study of beta chain features in type 1 diabetes. Study-level points and caveats: When Type 1 diabetes patients were examined, their TCRB CDR3s proved moderately but significantly shorter in all four CD4+ subsets. The naive, central memory and Treg TCRB repertoires of patients appeared to be more similar to one another than those of healthy donors.

This CDR3 region has 15 residues. V lost 6 bases and J lost 2, with 17 bases in between. CDR1 is SEHNR and CDR2 is FQNEAQ in the germline V gene (reference sequence). Every isolated RNA sample was fully reverse transcribed, so sequencing captured expressed TCRB transcripts. Sequencing used immunoSEQ multiplex PCR; TCRdb keeps in-frame clones, though not all of them. The sample lists hundreds of thousands of clones, 17% occurring once. Of note for this clone: Antigen specificity is unknown.

Blood was drawn once from each donor into heparinised tubes. The draws averaged about 110 mL. Sorting of CD4+ naive, central memory, regulatory and stem cell-like memory cells was performed via CD45RO/CCR7/CD25/CD127/CD95/CD27. V gene TRBV7-9 combines with J gene TRBJ2-7; D is undetermined. This clonotype originated in a woman between 18 and 29 years old in good health. Sequencing used naive CD4+ T cells from blood. In nucleotides, the CDR3 is TGTGCCAGCAGACTCAACAGTCCAGGTCCCTACGAGCAGTACTTC. This codes for CASRLNSPGPYEQYF.